The 25 T cell receptor beta chains presented below share a single source sample, sequenced in a study of blood T cell repertoires in COVID-19. Repertoires were generated with immunoSEQ multiplex PCR, while TCRdb's copy carries only in-frame clones and drops some. The data show 230,000 or so clones, with about 91% seen just once and 14% to 15% held by the top ten. Sequenced material: PBMCs or T cells enriched from blood (not recorded which). These receptors all come from a woman aged 50 to 60 with acute COVID-19.

The gene calls are TRBV12-3 or TRBV12-4 and TRBJ2-7; maybe TRBD2 (5 bases). V was clipped by 10 bases and J by 7 bases, with 11 bases between them. The CDR3 is made up of 10 amino acids. The CDR3 coding sequence is TGTGCCACCCCGCGAGGGGAGCAGTACTTC. It codes for CATPRGEQYF.

The gene calls are TRBV25-1 and TRBJ1-2; TRBD1 aligns across 11 bases. The CDR3 covers 16 residues. Trimming cost V 3 bases and J 2 bases; bases outside gene matches: 5. Germline lookup yields CDR1 MGHDK and CDR2 SYGVNS. The DNA of the CDR3 is TGTGCCAGCAGTGACATAGGACAGGGGGCGAACTATGGCTACACCTTC. As protein: CASSDIGQGANYGYTF.

The rearrangement joins TRBV4-1 to TRBJ2-5; TRBD2 is a possible D gene (6 bases). CDR3 size: 14 residues. Trimming removed 1 base at V and 5 bases at J, with 11 bases between. The germline gives CDR1 MGHRA, CDR2 YSYEKL. The chain's CDR3 is CASSQAWREETQYF. CDR3 DNA sequence: TGCGCCAGCAGCCAAGCATGGAGGGAGGAGACCCAGTACTTC.

This clone has more than one count but fewer than ten. This chain joins TRBV30 and TRBJ1-2; D remains unclear. CDR1 GTSNPN and CDR2 SVGIG come from the germline V gene (reference sequence). The length of the CDR3 is 11 residues. V lost 3 bases and J 8 bases, leaving 10 bases between the germline ends. The CDR3 protein is CAWSPPSGYTF. CDR3 sequence (DNA): TGTGCCTGGAGCCCCCCTTCGGGCTACACCTTC.

This chain uses TRBV18 with TRBJ1-6; no firm D call. CDR1 is KGHSH, CDR2 LQKENI, per germline. Trimming removed 2 bases at V and 6 bases at J, with 14 bases between. The CDR3 runs to 16 residues. The CDR3 protein is CASSPSPSPINSPLHF. CDR3 coding DNA: TGTGCCAGCTCACCATCCCCCAGTCCAATTAATTCACCCCTCCACTTT.

This chain links TRBV7-6 with TRBJ2-7; D perhaps matches TRBD1 (8 bases). Germline CDR1 is SGHVS and CDR2 is FNYEAQ. The CDR3 is 14 residues long. The germline V and J ends were trimmed by 8 bases and 1 base, with 15 bases remaining between them. The CDR3 sequence: CASGTGGESYEQYF. The DNA for the CDR3 is TGTGCCAGCGGAACAGGGGGGGAATCCTACGAGCAGTACTTC.

The chain has TRBV19 and TRBJ1-2, with 11 bases lining up with TRBD1. CDR1 and CDR2 (germline): LNHDA, SQIVND (reference sequence). This CDR3 is 14 amino acids long. The trim removed 4 bases at V and 7 bases at J, leaving 5 bases unmatched. CDR3 amino acids: CASSKDRGLGGYTF. As DNA, the CDR3 is TGTGCCAGTAGTAAGGACAGGGGGCTTGGTGGCTACACCTTC.

This clone was found a few times. The V call is TRBV5-1, the J call TRBJ1-2; TRBD1 matches 11 bases. Germline lookup yields CDR1 SGHRS and CDR2 YFSETQ. The J segment lost 2 bases and the V segment lost 5 bases, leaving 8 bases of the junction unmatched. The length of the CDR3 is 16 residues. In nucleotides, the CDR3 is TGCGCCAGCAGAGCCGGGACAGGGGGTATGAACTATGGCTACACCTTC. It translates to CASRAGTGGMNYGYTF. The full variable domain, with the rest looked up from reference TRBV5-1 and TRBJ1-2, is KAGVTQTPRYLIKTRGQQVTLSCSPISGHRSVSWYQQTPGQGLQFLFEYFSETQRNKGNFPGRFSGRQFSNSRSEMNVSTLELGDSALYLCASRAGTGGMNYGYTFGSGTRLTVV.

This clone was observed a handful of times. Written as DNA, the CDR3 is TGTGCCAGCTCACCATTCGGACTACGGAGAAATGGCAATTCACCCCTCCACTTT. Its protein is CASSPFGLRRNGNSPLHF. V usage is TRBV18 and J usage is TRBJ1-6; D gene ambiguous. Germline CDR1 is KGHSH and CDR2 is LQKENI. The CDR3 runs to 18 residues. Trimming shortened V by 2 bases and J by 7 bases, and 21 bases separated the two germline ends.

The chain couples TRBV4-1 to TRBJ1-3; D is unresolved. The CDR3 covers 17 residues. Trimming pared 4 bases from V and 4 bases from J, leaving 20 bases between. Germline loops: CDR1 MGHRA, CDR2 YSYEKL. The CDR3: CASSPHAQRVPGNTIYF. The CDR3 region has the DNA TGCGCCAGCAGCCCACACGCACAGCGGGTACCCGGAAACACCATATATTTT.

The chain recombines TRBV28 with TRBJ2-1; 7 positions match TRBD2. The V and J ends lost 5 bases and 1 base, in that order; junction bases with no gene match: 8. This CDR3 spans 16 amino acids. The V gene's germline CDR1 is MDHEN and CDR2 SYDVKM. The CDR3: CASSIPGGESYNEQFF. The CDR3 region has the DNA TGTGCCAGCAGTATCCCGGGGGGAGAGTCCTACAATGAGCAGTTCTTC.

Details on this clone: Different DNA sequences within this sample yield the same CDR3. J is TRBJ1-2 and V is TRBV9; 8 nucleotides agree with TRBD1. The CDR3 runs 13 residues. Germline loops: CDR1 SGDLS, CDR2 YYNGEE. Losses at the gene ends were 0 bases for V and 8 bases for J; bases not matched to a gene: 3. CDR3 sequence: CASSVAGGRGYTF. Here the CDR3 DNA reads TGTGCCAGCAGCGTAGCAGGGGGCAGGGGCTACACCTTC.

The chain couples TRBV15 to TRBJ1-1; 7 nucleotides align to TRBD1. The CDR3 covers 13 residues. J was trimmed by 6 bases and V by 3 bases; bases with no gene match: 4. Germline-derived CDR1 and CDR2 are LNHNV and YYDKDF (reference sequence). As DNA, the CDR3 is TGTGCCACCAGCAGGACAGGGTTGGCTGAAGCTTTCTTT. Amino acid sequence: CATSRTGLAEAFF.

This rearrangement joins TRBV24-1 to TRBJ2-3; 7 bases map to TRBD2. From germline, CDR1 is KGHDR and CDR2 SFDVKD. This CDR3 is built from 13 residues. The trim removed 7 bases at V and 3 bases at J, leaving 3 bases unmatched. CDR3 in DNA: TGTGCCACCAGGCCGGGAGGTACAGATACGCAGTATTTT. Protein product: CATRPGGTDTQYF.

CDR3 sequence: CASRPSSTGELFF. The DNA for the CDR3 is TGTGCCAGCAGGCCTTCCAGCACCGGGGAGCTGTTTTTT. V gene TRBV5-4 combines with J gene TRBJ2-2; no clear D gene. CDR1 and CDR2 from the germline V gene are SGHNT and YYREEE (reference sequence). The CDR3 extends over 13 amino acids. V was clipped by 5 bases and J by 4 bases, with 9 bases between them.

This chain uses TRBV6-5 with TRBJ2-3, with a tentative D call TRBD2 (5 bases). The CDR3 is 14 residues long. Germline V gene sequence: CDR1 MNHEY, CDR2 SVGAGI. V was trimmed by 5 bases and J by 3 bases, leaving 12 bases between them. This chain's CDR3 is CASSPRRRTDTQYF. As DNA, the CDR3 is TGTGCCAGCAGTCCTAGGAGGAGGACAGATACGCAGTATTTT.

This clone is a singleton in its sample. The genes are TRBV5-1 and TRBJ2-1; 10 bases are shared with TRBD2. The CDR3 is 13 residues long. Germline V gene sequence: CDR1 SGHRS, CDR2 YFSETQ. With 4 bases clipped from V and 9 bases from J, the junction kept 4 bases outside the gene matches. In DNA, the CDR3 is TGCGCCAGCAGCCTGCGGACTAGCGGTGAGCAGTTCTTC. The encoded protein is CASSLRTSGEQFF.

This rearrangement joins TRBV5-1 to TRBJ2-1; 12 bases are shared with TRBD2. The CDR3 has 17 amino acids. Germline values: CDR1 SGHRS, CDR2 YFSETQ. Trimming cost V 1 base and J 1 base; bases outside gene matches: 3. CDR3 amino acids: CASSLSSGRASYNEQFF. CDR3 DNA sequence: TGCGCCAGCAGCTTGTCTAGCGGGAGGGCGTCCTACAATGAGCAGTTCTTC.

The chain uses TRBV4-1 and TRBJ1-4, with D possibly TRBD1 on 6 matching bases. The CDR3 loop spans 17 amino acids. CDR1 MGHRA and CDR2 YSYEKL come from the germline V gene. The V end was cut by 2 bases, the J end by 7 bases, with 20 bases between. The CDR3 sequence: CASSQHGIRGSGEKLFF. CDR3 sequence (DNA): TGCGCCAGCAGCCAACACGGGATCAGGGGATCTGGTGAAAAACTGTTTTTT.

The rearrangement links TRBV27 to TRBJ2-1; D is unresolved. V lost 5 bases, J lost 5 bases, and 13 bases lay in between. The CDR3 has 14 amino acids. Germline CDR1 and CDR2: MNHEY and SMNVEV (reference sequence). This CDR3 is CASSIRKVNNEQFF. The CDR3, as DNA: TGTGCCAGCAGTATCAGGAAAGTTAACAATGAGCAGTTCTTC.

The chain combines TRBV3-1 (or the pseudogene TRBV3-2) with TRBJ2-3; 14 positions agree with TRBD2. Germline V CDR1 and CDR2: LGHDT, YNNKEL (reference sequence). This CDR3 has 17 residues. V trimming: 2 bases; J trimming: 6 bases; junction bases outside the gene matches: 7. The CDR3 loop is CASSQQATSGRGDTQYF. The CDR3 nucleotides are TGTGCCAGCAGCCAACAGGCGACTAGCGGGAGGGGCGATACGCAGTATTTT.

The chain links TRBV28 to TRBJ2-1, with 7 bases aligning to TRBD1. The J segment lost 5 bases and the V segment lost 6 bases, leaving 22 bases of the junction unmatched. Germline-derived CDR1 and CDR2 are MDHEN and SYDVKM. The CDR3 runs 19 residues. Here the CDR3 DNA reads TGTGCCAGCAGGCAAGGACGGGTTTTGGTGAGGGGGCTGGACAATGAGCAGTTCTTC. It is translated as CASRQGRVLVRGLDNEQFF. The variable domain in full, with the rest retrieved from reference TRBV28 and TRBJ2-1, is DVKVTQSSRYLVKRTGEKVFLECVQDMDHENMFWYRQDPGLGLRLIYFSYDVKMKEKGDIPEGYSVSREKKERFSLILESASTNQTSMYLCASRQGRVLVRGLDNEQFFGPGTRLTVL.

The V call is TRBV28, the J call TRBJ2-7; no clear D gene. The CDR3 runs to 14 residues. CDR1 is MDHEN, CDR2 SYDVKM, per germline. V was pared by 4 bases and J by 0 bases, with 10 bases between. The CDR3 region is CASSSGDTSYEQYF. In DNA, the CDR3 is TGTGCCAGCAGTTCCGGCGACACCTCCTACGAGCAGTACTTC.

CDR3 amino acids: CASGGGTDTQYF. DNA of the CDR3: TGTGCCTCGGGCGGAGGAACAGATACGCAGTATTTT. The chain is built from TRBV28 and TRBJ2-3; D possibly corresponds to TRBD2 (5 bases). The CDR3 is made up of 12 amino acids. V lost 11 bases and J lost 3, with 12 bases in between. Germline values: CDR1 MDHEN, CDR2 SYDVKM.

The chain combines TRBV28 with TRBJ2-7, with 9 bases aligning to TRBD1. CDR3 length: 16 residues. Germline CDR1 MDHEN, CDR2 SYDVKM. The ends lost 7 bases at V and 4 bases at J; junction bases unmatched: 14. The CDR3 spells CASIGGPGTGQYEQYF. The CDR3 nucleotides read TGTGCCAGCATAGGAGGGCCCGGGACAGGGCAGTACGAGCAGTACTTC.